This T cell receptor (beta chain) was sequenced for a study of T-cell reconstitution after alpha-beta-depleted transplantation in children. The CDR3 is made up of 16 amino acids. Trimming took off 1 base at V and 3 bases at J, with 17 bases between the two ends. Germline V gives CDR1 DFQATT, CDR2 SNEGSKA (reference sequence). This clonotype has a handful of counts. Unique molecular identifiers were incorporated during preparation of the TCRbeta library. TCRdb analysed the PCR reads with MiXCR anew, one entry per CDR3 protein. Of some 490,000 distinct CDR3 sequences in the sample, 12% are singletons; the top ten hold over 5.5%.

V is TRBV20-1 and J is TRBJ2-3, with D perhaps matching TRBD2 (6 bases). The sequencing used PBMCs from the stem cell graft donor, collected from the stem cell graft. The TCR sequence derives from a human donor who donated a stem cell graft to a child with combined immunodeficiency. The CDR3 nucleotides read TGCAGTGCTAGAGGGGGGTTGGGGGGAGGTACAGATACGCAGTATTTT. Its protein is CSARGGLGGGTDTQYF.